The 21 T cell receptor beta chains reported below all come from one sample, sequenced in a study of shared clonotypes between healthy human individuals. Produced via immunoSEQ multiplex PCR; TCRdb's table is partial and in-frame only. The data contain about 2.3 million clones, about 90% of them singletons. Material for sequencing was naive CD4+ T cells from PBMCs. Subset in this sample: CD45RA+ positively selected. These receptors were obtained from a man aged 18 to 35 in good health. Some clones in this sample may be carry-over from other donors' samples.

The gene calls are TRBV5-1 and TRBJ1-4, with unresolved D. The CDR3 has 14 residues. The V gene's germline CDR1 is SGHRS and CDR2 YFSETQ. Trimming pared 5 bases from V and 0 bases from J, leaving 8 bases between. CDR3 amino acids: CASRGFATNEKLFF. The DNA for the CDR3 is TGCGCCAGCAGGGGATTCGCAACTAATGAAAAACTGTTTTTT.

The chain has TRBV6-1 and TRBJ2-2, with 8 bases that match TRBD1. The CDR3 spans 14 residues. CDR1 is MNHNS and CDR2 is SASEGT in the germline V gene. Trimming at V came to 6 bases and at J to 4 bases, leaving 4 bases not matched to a gene. CDR3 sequence reads: CASRITGGTGELFF. CDR3 DNA sequence: TGTGCCAGCAGGATAACAGGGGGCACCGGGGAGCTGTTTTTT.

The rearrangement links TRBV9 to TRBJ2-3; 12 bases are a match to TRBD2. Looked up from germline, CDR1 is SGDLS and CDR2 is YYNGEE. J lost 6 bases, V lost 0 bases, and 8 bases had no gene match. CDR3 length: 17 amino acids. CDR3 in amino acids: CASSVGASGRAVDTQYF. The CDR3 DNA follows: TGTGCCAGCAGCGTAGGGGCTAGCGGGAGGGCCGTGGATACGCAGTATTTT.

The chain recombines TRBV7-9 with TRBJ2-1; 10 nucleotides line up with TRBD2. The CDR3 has 15 amino acids. V lost 5 bases and J lost 4; bases outside the gene matches: 5. The germline gives CDR1 SEHNR, CDR2 FQNEAQ (reference sequence). The CDR3: CASSPSGRVYNEQFF. The CDR3 nucleotides are TGTGCCAGCAGCCCGAGCGGGAGGGTATACAATGAGCAGTTCTTC. Using reference TRBV7-9 and TRBJ2-1 for the parts outside the CDR3, the full variable domain is DTGVSQNPRHKITKRGQNVTFRCDPISEHNRLYWYRQTLGQGPEFLTYFQNEAQLEKSRLLSDRFSAERPKGSFSTLEIQRTEQGDSAMYLCASSPSGRVYNEQFFGPGTRLTVL.

The chain is built from TRBV5-5 and TRBJ2-1; 11 bases line up with TRBD1. J lost 6 bases, V lost 5 bases, and 7 bases had no gene match. The germline gives CDR1 SGHKS, CDR2 YYEKEE (reference sequence). This CDR3 contains 15 residues. As DNA, the CDR3 is TGTGCCAGCAGTTACTGGGGACAGGGGGTCAATGAGCAGTTCTTC. It yields the protein CASSYWGQGVNEQFF. Full variable domain (remainder filled in from reference TRBV5-5 and TRBJ2-1): DAGVTQSPTHLIKTRGQQVTLRCSPISGHKSVSWYQQVLGQGPQFIFQYYEKEERGRGNFPDRFSARQFPNYSSELNVNALLLGDSALYLCASSYWGQGVNEQFFGPGTRLTVL.

The V call is TRBV18, the J call TRBJ1-2; tentative D call: TRBD1 (6 bases). Germline-derived CDR1 and CDR2 are KGHSH and LQKENI. This CDR3 spans 16 amino acids. Trimming removed 3 bases at V and 6 bases at J, with 20 bases between. The CDR3, as DNA: TGTGCCAGCTCACCCTTGAGGGGGGCAGGAAGCGATGGCTACACCTTC. This encodes CASSPLRGAGSDGYTF.

This chain joins TRBV5-1 and TRBJ2-7, with TRBD1 matching over 8 bases. Germline CDR1 is SGHRS and CDR2 is YFSETQ. The CDR3 has 16 amino acids. Losses at the gene ends were 4 bases for V and 3 bases for J; bases not matched to a gene: 12. CDR3 protein: CASSGVPQGASYEQYF. CDR3 nucleotides: TGCGCCAGCAGCGGCGTCCCGCAGGGGGCAAGCTACGAGCAGTACTTC.

The sample holds a few counts of this clone. The V and J genes are TRBV21-1 and TRBJ1-5. TRBV21-1 is shown as a pseudogene. This CDR3 contains 14 residues. CDR3 sequence (DNA): TGTGCCAGCAGCAAGGGGGGGAGCAATCAGCCCCAGCATTTT. Protein: CASSKGGSNQPQHF.

The sample holds a few counts of this clone. This chain uses TRBV6-6 with TRBJ1-1, with unresolved D. The CDR3 totals 10 residues. Trimming left V 5 bases short and J 12 bases short, with 10 bases between. CDR1 and CDR2 from the germline V gene are MNHNY and SVGAGI (reference sequence). CDR3 loop: CASSVTWTFF. The CDR3, as DNA: TGTGCCAGCAGTGTTACATGGACTTTCTTT.

Of note for this clone: This CDR3 is also generated by other DNA sequences in the sample. V is TRBV18 and J is TRBJ1-2; D is unresolved. CDR1 is KGHSH and CDR2 is LQKENI in the germline V gene. Between the trimmed V and J ends, which lost 3 bases and 0 bases, there was a span of 5 bases. The CDR3 contains 13 residues. The CDR3 region is CASSPGSNYGYTF. For the CDR3, the DNA is TGTGCCAGCTCACCGGGTTCTAACTATGGCTACACCTTC.

The J gene is TRBJ1-5, the V gene TRBV7-9, with unresolved D. Trimming took 4 bases from V and 3 from J, leaving 10 bases between them. The CDR3 covers 14 residues. Germline CDR1 and CDR2: SEHNR and FQNEAQ (reference sequence). The CDR3 DNA reads as TGTGCCAGCAGCTCTGACGGACTCAATCAGCCCCAGCATTTT. It is translated as CASSSDGLNQPQHF.

The chain uses TRBV18 and TRBJ1-1; a weak D match, TRBD1 (6 bases). V was pared by 6 bases and J by 1 base, with 18 bases between. The CDR3 consists of 16 residues. Germline CDR1 and CDR2: KGHSH and LQKENI. The CDR3 region has the DNA TGTGCCAGCTCGTTCGGACAGAGGGCGACGAACACTGAAGCTTTCTTT. This encodes CASSFGQRATNTEAFF. The entire variable domain, with the rest obtained from reference TRBV18 and TRBJ1-1, is as follows: NAGVMQNPRHLVRRRGQEARLRCSPMKGHSHVYWYRQLPEEGLKFMVYLQKENIIDESGMPKERFSAEFPKEGPSILRIQQVVRGDSAAYFCASSFGQRATNTEAFFGQGTRLTVV.

The chain joins TRBV5-5 to TRBJ2-7; 7 nucleotides agree with TRBD2. J gave up 2 bases and V 1 base, and 6 bases lay outside the gene matches. Germline V CDR1 and CDR2: SGHKS, YYEKEE (reference sequence). The CDR3 extends over 15 amino acids. For the CDR3, the DNA is TGTGCCAGCAGCTTGTCGGCAGGGAGGGCCTACGAGCAGTACTTC. Its translation: CASSLSAGRAYEQYF. The full variable domain, with the rest looked up from reference TRBV5-5 and TRBJ2-7, is DAGVTQSPTHLIKTRGQQVTLRCSPISGHKSVSWYQQVLGQGPQFIFQYYEKEERGRGNFPDRFSARQFPNYSSELNVNALLLGDSALYLCASSLSAGRAYEQYFGPGTRLTVT.

The V and J genes are TRBV9 and TRBJ2-2; TRBD2 matches 13 bases. V lost 3 bases and J lost 3; bases outside the gene matches: 8. The CDR3 length is 18 residues. Germline V CDR1 and CDR2: SGDLS, YYNGEE. CDR3 amino acids: CASSAAGTSGVYTGELFF. The CDR3 DNA follows: TGTGCCAGCAGCGCCGCTGGGACTAGCGGGGTCTACACCGGGGAGCTGTTTTTT. Complete variable domain (other parts from reference TRBV9 and TRBJ2-2): DSGVTQTPKHLITATGQRVTLRCSPRSGDLSVYWYQQSLDQGLQFLIQYYNGEERAKGNILERFSAQQFPDLHSELNLSSLELGDSALYFCASSAAGTSGVYTGELFFGEGSRLTVL.

V gene TRBV29-1 combines with J gene TRBJ2-7, with D hard to call. V lost 6 bases, J lost 0 bases, and 12 bases lay in between. Germline lookup yields CDR1 SQVTM and CDR2 ANQGSEA. The CDR3 extends over 13 amino acids. The CDR3 DNA reads as TGCAGCGTGATTTTCTCAAACTCCTACGAGCAGTACTTC. Translation gives CSVIFSNSYEQYF.

The rearrangement links TRBV28 to TRBJ1-2; D remains ambiguous. V lost 7 bases and J 3 bases, leaving 9 bases between the germline ends. This CDR3 has 12 residues. Germline CDR1 and CDR2: MDHEN and SYDVKM. As DNA, the CDR3 is TGTGCCAGCAAACAAGCTGACTATGGCTACACCTTC. As protein: CASKQADYGYTF.

As regards this clone: Within the sample, other DNA sequences also encode this same CDR3. The chain carries TRBV6-6 and TRBJ2-5; a possible D gene is TRBD2 (6 bases). The germline V gene encodes CDR1 MNHNY and CDR2 SVGAGI (reference sequence). V was trimmed by 0 bases and J by 5 bases, leaving 7 bases between them. CDR3 length: 13 amino acids. DNA for the CDR3: TGTGCCAGCAGTTACTCGCGGGGTGAGACCCAGTACTTC. As protein: CASSYSRGETQYF.

Notes on this clone: Other DNA sequences in this sample translate to the same CDR3. The gene calls are TRBV7-2 and TRBJ1-3; weak D call: TRBD1 (5 bases). CDR3 length equals 13 residues. Germline CDR1 SGHTA, CDR2 FQGNSA. Trimming cost V 1 base and J 4 bases, with 5 bases left between them. The CDR3 region is CASSLEGGNTIYF. CDR3 sequence (DNA): TGTGCCAGCAGCTTAGAGGGGGGAAACACCATATATTTT.

The genes are TRBV6-5 and TRBJ2-4; no clear D. This CDR3 has 13 residues. V lost 6 bases and J 8 bases, leaving 14 bases between the germline ends. Germline V gene data show CDR1 as MNHEY and CDR2 as SVGAGI. CDR3 DNA: TGTGCCAGCAGCCTGGGTGGCGACTACATTCAGTACTTC. This codes for CASSLGGDYIQYF.

As regards this clone: The sample holds other DNA sequences that translate to the same CDR3. This chain joins TRBV19 and TRBJ2-7; D is uncertain. With 1 base removed from V and 4 bases from J, the gap between germline ends came to 8 bases. The germline CDR1 and CDR2 sequences are LNHDA and SQIVND (reference sequence). The CDR3 covers 13 residues. The CDR3: CASSIAPAYEQYF. For the CDR3, the DNA is TGTGCCAGTAGTATAGCCCCAGCTTACGAGCAGTACTTC.

V gene TRBV4-1 combines with J gene TRBJ2-6, with TRBD1 identical over 9 bases. This CDR3 contains 20 residues. The V and J ends lost 3 bases and 3 bases, in that order; junction bases with no gene match: 15. Germline V gene data show CDR1 as MGHRA and CDR2 as YSYEKL. This CDR3 reads CASSQGTTGGAIGGANVLTF. The CDR3 region has the DNA TGCGCCAGCAGCCAGGGAACCACAGGGGGCGCCATCGGTGGGGCCAACGTCCTGACTTTC.